The 8 T cell receptor beta chains below were found in one sample sequenced in a study of identical twins. In TCRdb, the 5' RACE reads were re-called with MiXCR into one record per CDR3 protein. The sample has 1,800,000 or so distinct CDR3 sequences, more than 30% seen once; the top ten hold approximately 0.25%. Material: cord blood. The receptors derive from a newborn girl in good health.

This clonotype was seen more than once but under ten times. The CDR3, as DNA: TGTGCCACCAGTGAATGGACTAGCGGGAGGGCCTACGAGCAGTACTTC. This encodes CATSEWTSGRAYEQYF. The V and J genes are TRBV24-1 and TRBJ2-7, with TRBD2 matching 15 bases. With 4 bases clipped from V and 2 bases from J, the junction kept 2 bases outside the gene matches. The CDR3 has 16 amino acids. Per germline, CDR1 KGHDR and CDR2 SFDVKD.

The CDR3 here is CASSVGTSGVETQYF. In nucleotides, the CDR3 is TGTGCCAGCAGCGTCGGGACTAGCGGGGTTGAGACCCAGTACTTC. The V gene is TRBV4-2, the J gene TRBJ2-5; the match to TRBD2 covers 13 bases. The CDR3 covers 15 residues. Trimming at V came to 5 bases and at J to 5 bases, leaving 5 bases not matched to a gene. The V gene's germline CDR1 is LGHNA and CDR2 YNFKEQ.

This clonotype has a handful of counts. The chain has TRBV10-3 and TRBJ2-3; 8 nucleotides align to TRBD2. J was trimmed by 0 bases and V by 7 bases; bases with no gene match: 3. This CDR3 has 14 residues. Germline values: CDR1 ENHRY, CDR2 SYGVKD. The CDR3 sequence: CAIMPSGSTDTQYF. The CDR3 nucleotides are TGTGCCATCATGCCTAGCGGGAGCACAGATACGCAGTATTTT.

The sample holds a few counts of this clonotype. J is TRBJ2-3 and V is TRBV5-1; D gene uncertain. This CDR3 is built from 15 residues. Germline assignment: CDR1 SGHRS and CDR2 YFSETQ. V was clipped by 6 bases and J by 0 bases, with 14 bases between them. The CDR3 DNA sequence: TGCGCCAGCACCCTGGACGGATCTAGCACAGATACGCAGTATTTT. This sequence encodes CASTLDGSSTDTQYF.

The genes are TRBV21-1 and TRBJ2-1; TRBD2 reflects the table's D call only, with no check against the DNA. TRBV21-1 counts as a pseudogene. CDR3 length: 16 residues. CDR3 residues: CASSKEPSGSYNEQFF. Written as DNA, the CDR3 is TGTGCCAGCAGCAAAGAACCTAGCGGCTCCTACAATGAGCAGTTCTTC.

This rearrangement joins TRBV1 to TRBJ2-1; the table's D call, TRBD1, was not checked against the DNA. TRBV1 constitutes a pseudogene. The CDR3 loop spans 20 amino acids. In nucleotides, the CDR3 is TGCACCAGCAGCCAAGAACGGGGGAGACGAAGGTCCTACTCCTACAATGAGCAGTTCTTC. It codes for CTSSQERGRRRSYSYNEQFF.

The chain links TRBV11-2 to TRBJ2-3, with D maybe TRBD2 (6 bases). Germline V gene lookup returns CDR1 SGHAT and CDR2 FQNNGV. This CDR3 has 15 residues. Trimming removed 5 bases at V and 7 bases at J, with 19 bases between. The DNA for the CDR3 is TGTGCCAGCAGCATACCGGGACTCTCTTTCTATACGCAGTATTTT. Encoded protein: CASSIPGLSFYTQYF.

Only a few counts were recorded for this clonotype. The chain recombines TRBV28 with TRBJ1-5, with D unclear. The germline V gene has CDR1 MDHEN and CDR2 SYDVKM. Deletions cut 7 bases from V and 6 bases from J, with 10 bases between. The CDR3 sequence is 12 residues long. In DNA, the CDR3 is TGTGCCAGCAACCCCCGTGCTCAGCCCCAGCATTTT. Its translation: CASNPRAQPQHF. The full variable domain, in which reference TRBV28 and TRBJ1-5 provide the parts outside the CDR3, is DVKVTQSSRYLVKRTGEKVFLECVQDMDHENMFWYRQDPGLGLRLIYFSYDVKMKEKGDIPEGYSVSREKKERFSLILESASTNQTSMYLCASNPRAQPQHFGDGTRLSIL.